The rows below give T cell receptor beta chains drawn from one sample of a study of blood T cell repertoires in COVID-19. Method: immunoSEQ multiplex PCR; TCRdb's copy keeps in-frame clones and lacks some. The repertoire holds roughly 200,000 clones, with under 90% as singletons. The sequencing sample was made of peripheral blood. These receptors were collected from a human donor in a cohort sampled during active COVID-19. The CDR3 runs from the conserved cysteine through the conserved F or W. A D gene is named only where the DNA matches it firmly. Some rows mark clone size as missing; the rest say once, few, many or name a class of expanded clone.

NA | TRBJ2-3 | TRBV5-1 | TRBD2 | TGCGCCAGCAGCTTGAGTCTAGCGGGGCTCACACTCACAGATACGCAGTATTTT | CASSLSLAGLTLTDTQYF
NA | TRBJ1-2 | TRBV7-8 | NA | TGTGCCAGCAGCCCGAGGGCCTATGGCTACACCTTC | CASSPRAYGYTF
few | TRBJ2-5 | TRBV24-1 | NA | TGTGCCACCAGTGGACAGAATCAACAACAAGAGACCCAGTACTTC | CATSGQNQQQETQYF
NA | TRBJ1-1 | TRBV9 | TRBD1 | TGTGCCAGCAGCGGGACAGGTTTGAACACTGAAGCTTTCTTT | CASSGTGLNTEAFF
NA | TRBJ1-2 | TRBV5-1 | TRBD1 | TGCGCCAGCAGCTTGGAGGGACAGTACTATGGCTACACCTTC | CASSLEGQYYGYTF
few | TRBJ1-5 | TRBV20-1 | NA | TGCAGTGCTAGTCTCGGGTATATGAATCAGCCCCAGCATTTT | CSASLGYMNQPQHF
NA | TRBJ2-2 | TRBV7-8 | TRBD2 | TGTGCCAGCAGCTTAGGCCCTAGCGGGGGGGCAGGGGAGCTGTTTTTT | CASSLGPSGGAGELFF
NA | TRBJ2-7 | TRBV29-1 | TRBD1 | TGCAGCGCCCTAGACAGGGGAGAATACGAGCAGTACTTC | CSALDRGEYEQYF
NA | TRBJ1-3 | TRBV6-6 | NA | TGTGCCAGCAGCCCTCCAGGGAACTCTGGAAACACCATATATTTT | CASSPPGNSGNTIYF
NA | TRBJ2-3 | TRBV5-1 | TRBD1 | TGCGCCAGCAGCCTACCAATACAGGGGACCGCAGATACGCAGTATTTT | CASSLPIQGTADTQYF
NA | TRBJ1-5 | TRBV18 | NA | TGTGCCAGCACTCTCCAGGGTACCCAGCCCCAGCATTTT | CASTLQGTQPQHF
NA | TRBJ2-7 | TRBV27 | TRBD1 | TGTGCCAGCAGGCCGGGACAGGGTTTTCGCGAGCAGTACTTC | CASRPGQGFREQYF
NA | TRBJ2-3 | TRBV7-3 | TRBD2 | TGTGCCAGCAGCTTATATACTAGCGGGGAAGATACGCAGTATTTT | CASSLYTSGEDTQYF
NA | TRBJ2-1 | TRBV19 | TRBD1 | TGTGCCAGTAGTTTCCGGGACAGGGGTAGGTACAATGAGCAGTTCTTC | CASSFRDRGRYNEQFF
once | TRBJ2-2 | TRBV6-5 | NA | TGTGCCAGCAGGCGGCCAGGGGACACCGGGGAGCTGTTTTTT | CASRRPGDTGELFF
NA | TRBJ1-5 | TRBV3-1/TRBV3-2 | NA | TGTGCCAGCAGCCAAGCTAGTGAGCCCCAGCATTTT | CASSQASEPQHF